This T cell receptor beta chain appears in the sequencing data of a study of post-analysis software for immune sequencing data. Turning to the study itself: Both relapsing-remitting and secondary progressive multiple sclerosis featured among the disease courses, as did progressive-relapsing multiple sclerosis.

Germline CDR1 reads SQVTM; CDR2 reads ANQGSEA. The V and J ends lost 7 bases and 4 bases respectively, with 10 bases between them. The CDR3 totals 11 residues. TCR beta libraries were prepared from cDNA with unique molecular identifiers. TCRdb independently ran MiXCR on the PCR reads; one entry per CDR3 protein. The profile shows more than 350,000 distinct CDR3 sequences, 30% to 45% of them singletons. In this sample, this clonotype turned up a few times. No antigen is known for it. Study-wide results and limits: Patients had higher frequencies than controls of about five TRBV segments, including TRBV5-6, TRBV5-1 and TRBV20-1. Controls significantly exceeded multiple sclerosis patients in normalized Chao1 diversity.

Sequencing input: blood. The sequence was obtained from a girl aged 2 to 10 with multiple sclerosis. The chain employs TRBV29-1 and TRBJ1-2, with a weak D call TRBD1 (5 bases). The CDR3 spells CSGAGGYGYTF. The CDR3 coding sequence is TGCAGCGGGGCCGGGGGCTATGGCTACACCTTC.